This T cell receptor beta chain is drawn from a study of cytotoxic CD8 clonotypes in ibrutinib-treated CLL. Study-level background: In all, 10 to 11 patients were relapsed/refractory, approximately 16 were treatment-naive and roughly 18 were IGHV unmutated.

On this clone: Its antigen is as yet unknown.

Study-wide results and limits: Shared public clonotypes were rare, and on treatment they either got smaller or stayed the same. Clonality climbed at ibrutinib response, then dropped toward baseline at progression.

The data were produced by immunoSEQ multiplex PCR, yet TCRdb's version contains in-frame clones alone and is incomplete. The table has tens of thousands of clones, approximately 68% seen once. V shed 4 bases, J shed 8 bases, and the junction held 5 bases outside the gene matches. In germline, CDR1 is SGHNT, CDR2 YYREEE (reference sequence). The CDR3 has 12 amino acids. The clonotype originates from a human donor with chronic lymphocytic leukemia. Sequences were derived from PBMCs, sampled after 24 months of ibrutinib treatment. The chain carries TRBV5-4 and TRBJ1-2; 7 positions agree with TRBD1. The CDR3 DNA is TGTGCCAGCAGCGGGGACAGTACCGGCTACACCTTC. Translation gives CASSGDSTGYTF.